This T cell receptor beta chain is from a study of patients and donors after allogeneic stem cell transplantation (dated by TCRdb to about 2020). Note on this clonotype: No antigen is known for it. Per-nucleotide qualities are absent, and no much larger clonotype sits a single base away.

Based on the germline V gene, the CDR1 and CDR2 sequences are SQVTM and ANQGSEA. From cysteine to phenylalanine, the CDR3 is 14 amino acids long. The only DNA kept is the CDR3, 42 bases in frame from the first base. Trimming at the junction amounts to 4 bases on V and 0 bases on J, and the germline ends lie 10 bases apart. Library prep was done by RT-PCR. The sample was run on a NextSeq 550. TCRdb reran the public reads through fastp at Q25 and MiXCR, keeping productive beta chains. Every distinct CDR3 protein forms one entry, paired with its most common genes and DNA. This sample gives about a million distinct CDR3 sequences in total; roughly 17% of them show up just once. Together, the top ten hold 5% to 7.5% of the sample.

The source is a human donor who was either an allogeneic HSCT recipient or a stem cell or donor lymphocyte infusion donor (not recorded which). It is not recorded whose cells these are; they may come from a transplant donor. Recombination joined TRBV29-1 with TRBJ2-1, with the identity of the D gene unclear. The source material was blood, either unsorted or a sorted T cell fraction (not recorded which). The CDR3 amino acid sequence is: CSVGLSSSYNEQFF. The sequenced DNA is TGCAGCGTTGGACTCTCGAGCTCCTACAATGAGCAGTTCTTC.